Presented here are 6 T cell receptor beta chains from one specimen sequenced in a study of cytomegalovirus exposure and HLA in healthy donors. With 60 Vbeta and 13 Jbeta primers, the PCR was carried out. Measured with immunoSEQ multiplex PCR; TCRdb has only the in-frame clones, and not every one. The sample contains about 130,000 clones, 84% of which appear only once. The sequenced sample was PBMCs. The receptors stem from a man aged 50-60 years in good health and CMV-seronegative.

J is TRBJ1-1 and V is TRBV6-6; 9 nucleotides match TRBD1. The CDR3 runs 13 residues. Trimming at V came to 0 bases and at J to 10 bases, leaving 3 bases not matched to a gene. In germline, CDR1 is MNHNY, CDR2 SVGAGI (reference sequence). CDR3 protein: CASSYSGQGRAFF. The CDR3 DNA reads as TGTGCCAGCAGTTACTCGGGACAGGGAAGAGCTTTCTTT.

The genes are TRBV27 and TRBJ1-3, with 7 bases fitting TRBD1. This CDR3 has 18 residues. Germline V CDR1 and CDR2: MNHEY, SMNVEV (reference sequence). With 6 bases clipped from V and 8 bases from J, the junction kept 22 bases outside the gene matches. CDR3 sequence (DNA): TGTGCCAGCAGAACCATGGCCTTAACCCCGGGACAGCCTGACACCATATATTTT. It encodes CASRTMALTPGQPDTIYF.

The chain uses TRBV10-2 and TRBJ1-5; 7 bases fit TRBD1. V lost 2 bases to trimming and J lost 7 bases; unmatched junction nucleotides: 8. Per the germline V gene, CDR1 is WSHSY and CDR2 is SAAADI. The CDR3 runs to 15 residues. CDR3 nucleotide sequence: TGCGCCAGCAGTGAGAAAACAGGGGCGGGACAGCCCCAGCATTTT. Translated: CASSEKTGAGQPQHF.

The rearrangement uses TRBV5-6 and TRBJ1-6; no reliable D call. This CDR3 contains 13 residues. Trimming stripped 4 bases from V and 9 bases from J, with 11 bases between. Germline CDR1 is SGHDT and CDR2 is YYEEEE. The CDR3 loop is CASSQYRSSPLHF. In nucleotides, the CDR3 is TGTGCCAGCAGCCAATATAGGAGTTCACCCCTCCACTTT.

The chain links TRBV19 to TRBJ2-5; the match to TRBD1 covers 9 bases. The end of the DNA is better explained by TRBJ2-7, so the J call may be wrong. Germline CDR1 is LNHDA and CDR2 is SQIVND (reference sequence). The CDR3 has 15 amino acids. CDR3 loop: CASSIGTGMGYEQYF. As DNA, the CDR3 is TGTGCCAGTAGTATCGGGACAGGGATGGGGTACGAGCAGTACTTC.

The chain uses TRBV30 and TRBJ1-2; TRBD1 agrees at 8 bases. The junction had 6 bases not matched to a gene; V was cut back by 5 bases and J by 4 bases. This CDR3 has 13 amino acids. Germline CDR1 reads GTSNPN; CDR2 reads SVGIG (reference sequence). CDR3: CAWGQGMVYGYTF. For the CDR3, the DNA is TGTGCCTGGGGACAGGGAATGGTCTATGGCTACACCTTC.